The next 24 T cell receptor beta chains were all read from a single sample in a study of T-cell memory formation after mild COVID-19. TCRdb reanalysed the 5' RACE reads using MiXCR and keeps one entry per CDR3 protein. In the table there are roughly 160,000 distinct CDR3 sequences, 11% of which are singletons. The sample taken for sequencing was PBMCs or a T cell subset sorted from them (not recorded which). The origin of the receptors is a man aged 18-30 years who had mild COVID-19 (a few samples of this study predate the infection). Cell type and time point are not known.

In its sample, this clonotype was seen many times. The chain links TRBV4-3 to TRBJ2-4; D perhaps matches TRBD1 (6 bases). The CDR3 has 15 amino acids. CDR1 LGHNA and CDR2 YSLEER come from the germline V gene. The V end lost 5 bases, the J end lost 4 bases, and 15 bases lay between the germline ends. The CDR3: CASSSQTGSKNIQYF. The CDR3, as DNA: TGCGCCAGCAGCTCACAGACAGGCTCAAAAAACATTCAGTACTTC.

This clonotype was recorded at least ten times. The J gene is TRBJ1-6, the V gene TRBV12-3 or TRBV12-4, with a tentative D call TRBD1 (6 bases). V lost 7 bases, J lost 10 bases, and 20 bases lay in between. The CDR3 extends over 15 amino acids. CDR3 bases: TGTGCCAGCACCTTACAGGGTAGTAAACGATCACCCCTCCACTTT. This sequence encodes CASTLQGSKRSPLHF.

This clonotype was found a few times. The chain combines TRBV6-6 with TRBJ2-7; 8 bases fit TRBD2. Germline values: CDR1 MNHNY, CDR2 SVGAGI (reference sequence). The CDR3 is 18 residues long. V lost 0 bases to trimming and J lost 8 bases; unmatched junction nucleotides: 18. CDR3 sequence (DNA): TGTGCCAGCAGTTACTCGAGAGCGGGGGAGGGTTTGACGGGAAAGCAGTACGTC. As protein: CASSYSRAGEGLTGKQYV.

The chain combines TRBV7-2 with TRBJ2-1; no reliable D call. Deletions cut 5 bases from V and 8 bases from J, with 7 bases between. This CDR3 spans 11 amino acids. Germline CDR1 and CDR2: SGHTA and FQGNSA. The chain's CDR3 is CASSHNYEQFF. The CDR3 DNA reads TGTGCCAGCAGCCACAATTATGAGCAGTTCTTC.

This clonotype was observed a handful of times. CDR3 sequence: CASSLSESSYNEQFF. The CDR3 coding sequence is TGTGCCAGCAGTTTAAGTGAGAGCTCCTACAATGAGCAGTTCTTC. The chain combines TRBV12-3 or TRBV12-4 with TRBJ2-1; D is uncertain. The V gene lost 2 bases and the J gene lost 0 bases, with 8 bases spanning the gap. The CDR3 runs 15 residues.

This clonotype has more than one count but fewer than ten. The rearrangement uses TRBV7-2 and TRBJ2-1, with D possibly being TRBD2 (7 bases). The V end lost 0 bases, the J end lost 2 bases, and 14 bases lay between the germline ends. The CDR3 totals 17 residues. The germline CDR1 and CDR2 sequences are SGHTA and FQGNSA. CDR3 sequence reads: CASSLAGSGGPYNEQFF. The DNA of the CDR3 is TGTGCCAGCAGCTTAGCGGGATCGGGGGGCCCCTACAATGAGCAGTTCTTC.

The V gene is TRBV5-1, the J gene TRBJ1-3, with D hard to call. The CDR3 runs 15 residues. Trimming pared 4 bases from V and 0 bases from J, leaving 11 bases between. CDR1 is SGHRS and CDR2 is YFSETQ in the germline V gene. The CDR3: CASSLGDYSGNTIYF. The CDR3 DNA reads TGCGCCAGCAGCCTGGGCGACTACTCTGGAAACACCATATATTTT.

This sequence joins TRBV15 and TRBJ2-7; no definite D call. The CDR3 has 15 amino acids. Germline CDR1 and CDR2: LNHNV and YYDKDF (reference sequence). Trimming pared 1 base from V and 3 bases from J, leaving 13 bases between. CDR3 region: CATSRVGSLIYEQYF. CDR3 bases: TGTGCCACCAGCAGAGTGGGCAGCTTAATCTACGAGCAGTACTTC.

The chain carries TRBV18 and TRBJ1-1; D perhaps matches TRBD1 (6 bases). V was clipped by 2 bases and J by 3 bases, with 10 bases between them. Germline V gene sequence: CDR1 KGHSH, CDR2 LQKENI. This CDR3 region has 14 residues. The CDR3 sequence is CASSPGGQDTEAFF. Written as DNA, the CDR3 is TGTGCCAGCTCACCAGGGGGCCAGGACACTGAAGCTTTCTTT.

For the CDR3, the DNA is TGTGCCACGGGCCGGCAGGGCTACGAGCAGTACGTC. It encodes CATGRQGYEQYV. The J gene is TRBJ2-7, the V gene TRBV28, with D perhaps matching TRBD1 (5 bases). Trimming left V 10 bases short and J 3 bases short, with 13 bases between. This CDR3 is 12 amino acids long. CDR1 MDHEN and CDR2 SYDVKM come from the germline V gene.

The gene calls are TRBV6-5 and TRBJ2-3; D perhaps matches TRBD1 (6 bases). Trimming pared 2 bases from V and 2 bases from J, leaving 11 bases between. CDR3 length: 15 residues. CDR1 and CDR2 (germline): MNHEY, SVGAGI. CDR3 sequence reads: CASSYRQGPTDTQYF. In DNA form, the CDR3 reads TGTGCCAGCAGTTACCGGCAGGGGCCCACAGATACGCAGTATTTT.

This clonotype was detected ten times or more. This rearrangement joins TRBV5-1 to TRBJ1-2; TRBD1 might be the D (5 bases). This CDR3 comprises 12 residues. The V end lost 4 bases, the J end lost 8 bases, and 12 bases lay between the germline ends. CDR1 is SGHRS and CDR2 is YFSETQ in the germline V gene. The CDR3 DNA follows: TGCGCCAGCAGCCCACACGAGGGGGGCTACACCTTC. Encoded protein: CASSPHEGGYTF.

This clonotype has more than one count but fewer than ten. This chain's CDR3 is CASSLGPGVDEQYF. The CDR3 DNA sequence: TGCGCCAGCAGCTTGGGTCCAGGGGTCGACGAGCAGTACTTC. The genes are TRBV5-1 and TRBJ2-7; possible D gene TRBD1, 6 bases. Germline V lookup: CDR1 SGHRS, CDR2 YFSETQ. Between the trimmed V and J ends, which lost 0 bases and 5 bases, there was a span of 12 bases. There are 14 residues in the CDR3.

The CDR3 sequence: CASSEEYTGELFF. The CDR3 DNA reads as TGTGCCAGCAGTGAAGAGTACACCGGGGAGCTGTTTTTT. The V and J genes are TRBV2 and TRBJ2-2; D unclear. The CDR3 is 13 amino acids. Deletions cut 1 base from V and 3 bases from J, with 3 bases between. Germline CDR1 and CDR2: SNHLY and FYNNEI.

This clonotype appeared a few times. The genes are TRBV12-3 or TRBV12-4 and TRBJ2-7; a possible D gene is TRBD2 (6 bases). The CDR3 runs to 15 residues. Trimming stripped 1 base from V and 4 bases from J, with 14 bases between. The CDR3 bases are TGTGCCAGCAGTTTAGGTAGGCAGGGACTTTACGAGCAGTACGTC. Protein product: CASSLGRQGLYEQYV.

This clonotype came up a few times. The chain is built from TRBV30 and TRBJ2-5; 8 nucleotides agree with TRBD1. The CDR3 totals 12 residues. Per the germline V gene, CDR1 is GTSNPN and CDR2 is SVGIG (reference sequence). The junction had 3 bases not matched to a gene; V was cut back by 4 bases and J by 5 bases. The CDR3 coding sequence is TGTGCCTGGACAGGGGGCGATGAGACCCAGTACTTC. It specifies CAWTGGDETQYF.

This clonotype was recorded at least ten times. This chain connects TRBV11-2 to TRBJ2-3; 9 positions match TRBD1. The CDR3 consists of 15 residues. With V trimmed by 4 bases and J by 0 bases, 2 bases remained unmatched. Germline CDR1 reads SGHAT; CDR2 reads FQNNGV. This chain's CDR3 is CASSSGTGSTDTQYF. The CDR3 bases are TGTGCCAGCAGCTCCGGGACAGGGAGCACAGATACGCAGTATTTT.

This clonotype was counted once. A single base separates this from a much larger clone, so it may be a read error. The chain is built from TRBV20-1 and TRBJ1-2; D might be TRBD1 (6 bases). CDR1 and CDR2 from the germline V gene are DFQATT and SNEGSKA (reference sequence). The CDR3 length is 14 residues. CDR3 bases: TGCAGTGATAGAGATAGGGGGGGGACCGTTGGCTACACCTTC. Translating it yields CSDRDRGGTVGYTF.

This clonotype came up many times. The gene calls are TRBV10-3 and TRBJ1-3; D is uncertain. The CDR3 is made up of 16 amino acids. V lost 6 bases, J lost 0 bases, and 15 bases lay in between. Germline loops: CDR1 ENHRY, CDR2 SYGVKD. The CDR3 here is CAISGVALVSGNTIYF. DNA of the CDR3: TGTGCCATCAGCGGTGTCGCGCTGGTCTCTGGAAACACCATATATTTT.

This chain links TRBV20-1 with TRBJ2-5; D perhaps matches TRBD2 (6 bases). V was shortened by 4 bases and J by 5 bases, with 20 bases between the two germline ends. Germline CDR1 is DFQATT and CDR2 is SNEGSKA (reference sequence). This CDR3 is 15 amino acids long. CDR3 sequence (DNA): TGCAGTGCTAAACTAGCCCGGAGCAGCGGGGAGACCCAGTACTTC. Protein sequence: CSAKLARSSGETQYF.

This clonotype has just a few counts. The rearrangement uses TRBV7-9 and TRBJ2-3; D not resolved. CDR1 and CDR2 from the germline V gene are SEHNR and FQNEAQ (reference sequence). This CDR3 contains 14 residues. Deletions cut 1 base from V and 3 bases from J, with 8 bases between. CDR3: CASSLVPTTDTQYF. As DNA, the CDR3 is TGTGCCAGCAGCTTAGTGCCCACGACAGATACGCAGTATTTT.

The chain combines TRBV4-3 with TRBJ2-3, with 10 nucleotides matching TRBD1. There are 16 residues in the CDR3. The V and J ends lost 1 base and 4 bases, in that order; junction bases with no gene match: 5. Germline V gene lookup returns CDR1 LGHNA and CDR2 YSLEER. The CDR3 DNA reads as TGCGCCAGCAGCCAAGCGGGACAGGGGAGACCAGATACGCAGTATTTT. This codes for CASSQAGQGRPDTQYF.

A few counts support this clonotype. This chain joins TRBV20-1 and TRBJ2-3; TRBD1 agrees at 7 bases. The CDR3 loop spans 14 amino acids. V lost 8 bases to trimming and J lost 2 bases; unmatched junction nucleotides: 10. Per the germline V gene, CDR1 is DFQATT and CDR2 is SNEGSKA (reference sequence). DNA for the CDR3: TGCAGTACGAACAGGGGCAGGGACACAGATACGCAGTATTTT. Translation: CSTNRGRDTDTQYF.

In this sample, this clonotype turned up a few times. The chain joins TRBV7-2 to TRBJ2-7; a possible D gene is TRBD1 (6 bases). CDR1 and CDR2 (germline): SGHTA, FQGNSA. Trimming pared 4 bases from V and 2 bases from J, leaving 18 bases between. The CDR3 runs to 16 residues. The CDR3 DNA is TGTGCCAGCAGCTGGCGGTCTATACAGGGTGCCTACGAGCAGTACTTC. Protein product: CASSWRSIQGAYEQYF.